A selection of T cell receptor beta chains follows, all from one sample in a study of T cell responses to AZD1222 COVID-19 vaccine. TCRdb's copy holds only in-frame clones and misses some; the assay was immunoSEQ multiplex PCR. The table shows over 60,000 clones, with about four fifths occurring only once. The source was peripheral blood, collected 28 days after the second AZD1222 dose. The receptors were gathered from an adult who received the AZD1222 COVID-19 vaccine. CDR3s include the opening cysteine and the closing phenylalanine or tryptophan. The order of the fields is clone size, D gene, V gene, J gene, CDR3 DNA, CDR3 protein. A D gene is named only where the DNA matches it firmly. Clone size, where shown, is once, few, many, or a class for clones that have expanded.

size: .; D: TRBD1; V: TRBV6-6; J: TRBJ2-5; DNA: TGTGCCAGCACTCAACCGGAAACAGGGGGCGGTGAGACCCAGTACTTC; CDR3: CASTQPETGGGETQYF
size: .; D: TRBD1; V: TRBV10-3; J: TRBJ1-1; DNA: TGTGCCATCAGCTTAAACAGGGGTACAAATACTGAAGCTTTCTTT; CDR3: CAISLNRGTNTEAFF
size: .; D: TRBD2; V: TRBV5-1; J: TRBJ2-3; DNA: TGCGCCAGCAGCTTCGGGGGGGCCATGGATACGCAGTATTTT; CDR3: CASSFGGAMDTQYF
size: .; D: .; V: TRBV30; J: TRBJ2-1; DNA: TGTGCCTGGAGTGTACGGGCTGGGGAGCAGTTCTTC; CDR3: CAWSVRAGEQFF
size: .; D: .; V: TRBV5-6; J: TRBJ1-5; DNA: TGTGCCAGCAGCTTCTGGGGTACCTTTCAGCCCCAGCATTTT; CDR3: CASSFWGTFQPQHF
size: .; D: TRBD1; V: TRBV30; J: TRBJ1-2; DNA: TGTGCCTGGAGGGGGGGACAGACTTCGGGAGGCTACACCTTC; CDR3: CAWRGGQTSGGYTF
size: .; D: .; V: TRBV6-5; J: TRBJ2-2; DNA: TGTGCCAGCAGTTACACCGGGTCCGGGTTTGGCGGGGAGCTGTTTTTT; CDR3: CASSYTGSGFGGELFF
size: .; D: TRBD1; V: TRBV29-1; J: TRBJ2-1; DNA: TGCAGCGCGACCGGGACAGGGTACAATGAGCAGTTCTTC; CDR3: CSATGTGYNEQFF
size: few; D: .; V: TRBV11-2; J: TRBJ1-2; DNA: TGTGCCAGCAGCTTGGAACCCCAGGCGTGGAGCTATGGCTACACCTTC; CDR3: CASSLEPQAWSYGYTF
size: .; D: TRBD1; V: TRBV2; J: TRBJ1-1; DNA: TGTGCCAGCAGGGGACAGTTGAACACTGAAGCTTTCTTT; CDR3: CASRGQLNTEAFF
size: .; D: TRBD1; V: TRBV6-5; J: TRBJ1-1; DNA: TGTGCCAGCACCGGACAGGGGGAAGCTTTCTTT; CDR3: CASTGQGEAFF
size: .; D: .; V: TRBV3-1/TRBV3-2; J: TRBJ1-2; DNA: TGTGCCAGCAGCCATCAGGGAAACTATGGCTACACCTTC; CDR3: CASSHQGNYGYTF
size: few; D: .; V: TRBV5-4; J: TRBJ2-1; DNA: TGTGCTCTTGGGAGCTATGAGCAGTTCTTC; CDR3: CALGSYEQFF
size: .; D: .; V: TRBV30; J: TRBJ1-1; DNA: TGTGCCTGGAGTGTCAGATTTATGAACACTGAAGCTTTCTTT; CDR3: CAWSVRFMNTEAFF
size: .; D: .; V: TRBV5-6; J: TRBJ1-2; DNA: TGTGCCAGCAGCTTGGCAACTCGGGGGTTTGATGGCTACACCTTC; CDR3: CASSLATRGFDGYTF
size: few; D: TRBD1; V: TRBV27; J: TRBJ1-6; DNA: TGTGCCAGCAGCCCTGGACAGGTGCCCTCACCCCTCCACTTT; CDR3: CASSPGQVPSPLHF
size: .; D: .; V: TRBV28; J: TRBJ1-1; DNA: TGTGCCAGCAGATCGACTTTGGGCACTGAAGCTTTCTTT; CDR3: CASRSTLGTEAFF